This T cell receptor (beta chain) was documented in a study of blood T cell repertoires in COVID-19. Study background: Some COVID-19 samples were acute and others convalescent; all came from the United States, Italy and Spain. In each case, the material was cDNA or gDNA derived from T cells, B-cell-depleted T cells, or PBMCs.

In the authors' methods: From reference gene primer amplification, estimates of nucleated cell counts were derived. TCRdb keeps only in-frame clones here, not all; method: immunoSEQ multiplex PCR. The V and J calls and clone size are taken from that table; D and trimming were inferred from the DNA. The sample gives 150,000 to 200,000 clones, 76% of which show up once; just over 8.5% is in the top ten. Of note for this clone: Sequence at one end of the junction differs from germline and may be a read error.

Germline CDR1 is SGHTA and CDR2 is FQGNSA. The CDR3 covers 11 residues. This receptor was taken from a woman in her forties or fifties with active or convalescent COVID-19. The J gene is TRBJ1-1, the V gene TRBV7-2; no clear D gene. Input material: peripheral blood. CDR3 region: CASTGEDGTHF. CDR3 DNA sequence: TGTGCCAGCACTGGAGAGGATGGTACTCACTTT. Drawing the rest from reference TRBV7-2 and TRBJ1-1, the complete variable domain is GAGVSQSPSNKVTEKGKDVELRCDPISGHTALYWYRQSLGQGLEFLIYFQGNSAPDKSGLPSDRFSAERTGGSVSTLTIQRTQQEDSAVYLCASTGEDGTHFGQGTRLTVV.